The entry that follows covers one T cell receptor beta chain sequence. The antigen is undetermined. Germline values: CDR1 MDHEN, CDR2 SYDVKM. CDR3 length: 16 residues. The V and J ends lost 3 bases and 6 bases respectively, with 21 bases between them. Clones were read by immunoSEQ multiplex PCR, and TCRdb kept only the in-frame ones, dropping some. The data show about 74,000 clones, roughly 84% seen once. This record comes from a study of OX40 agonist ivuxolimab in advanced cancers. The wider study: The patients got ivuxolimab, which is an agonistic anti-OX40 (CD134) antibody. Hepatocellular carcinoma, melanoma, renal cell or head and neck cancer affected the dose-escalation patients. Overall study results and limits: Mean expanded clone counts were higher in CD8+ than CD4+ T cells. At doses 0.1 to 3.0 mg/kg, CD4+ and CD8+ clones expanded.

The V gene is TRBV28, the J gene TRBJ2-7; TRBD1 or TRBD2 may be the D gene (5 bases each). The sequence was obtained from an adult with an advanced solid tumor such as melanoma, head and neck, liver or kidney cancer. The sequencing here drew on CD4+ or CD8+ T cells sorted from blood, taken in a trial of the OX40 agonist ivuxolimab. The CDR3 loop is CASSLPLAGRPSEQYF. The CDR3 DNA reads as TGTGCCAGCAGTTTGCCCCTGGCAGGGAGACCCTCCGAGCAGTACTTC.